These T cell receptor beta chains were read from a single sample in a study of metastatic and nonmetastatic thyroid tumors. From the PCR reads, TCRdb re-called clones with MiXCR. The profile shows approximately 12,000 clones, approximately 35% of them singletons. Sequenced sample: tumor tissue. The receptor set was obtained from a female donor with papillary thyroid cancer or a benign thyroid nodule (not recorded which). Some clones in this sample may be carry-over from other donors' samples. Each CDR3 is given with its conserved first and last residue. D genes are given only for firm matches. For some rows the clone size is stated as once, few or many, or as a class when expanded; others skip it.

V gene: TRBV10-2; clone size: many; J gene: TRBJ2-1; D gene: NA; CDR3 protein: CASSESLGEQFF; CDR3 DNA: TGCGCCAGCAGTGAGTCTTTGGGTGAGCAGTTCTTC
V gene: TRBV7-9; clone size: many; J gene: TRBJ2-7; D gene: NA; CDR3 protein: CASSRGTATYERYF; CDR3 DNA: TGTGCCAGCAGCCGCGGGACAGCTACCTACGAGCGGTACTTC
V gene: TRBV7-9; clone size: medium-sized; J gene: TRBJ1-1; D gene: NA; CDR3 protein: CASSLDVGVEAFF; CDR3 DNA: TGTGCCAGCAGCTTAGATGTTGGGGTTGAAGCTTTCTTT
V gene: TRBV28; clone size: few; J gene: TRBJ1-1; D gene: NA; CDR3 protein: CASSQLARGAAVAFF; CDR3 DNA: TGTGCCAGCAGTCAACTCGCAAGGGGGGCAGCAGTTGCTTTCTTT
V gene: TRBV3-1; clone size: medium-sized; J gene: TRBJ1-3; D gene: NA; CDR3 protein: CASSQALGSGNTIYF; CDR3 DNA: TGTGCCAGCAGCCAAGCCCTAGGCTCTGGAAACACCATATATTTT
V gene: TRBV13; clone size: NA; J gene: TRBJ2-1; D gene: TRBD2; CDR3 protein: CASSLALGLGVGTSYNEQFF; CDR3 DNA: TGTGCCAGCAGCTTAGCCCTGGGACTAGGGGTGGGAACCTCCTACAATGAGCAGTTCTTC
V gene: TRBV7-3; clone size: medium-sized; J gene: TRBJ2-3; D gene: TRBD1; CDR3 protein: CASSPTGSDTQYF; CDR3 DNA: TGTGCCAGCAGCCCGACAGGGTCAGATACGCAGTATTTT
V gene: TRBV13; clone size: NA; J gene: TRBJ1-4; D gene: TRBD1; CDR3 protein: CASSSRDRVANEKLFF; CDR3 DNA: TGTGCCAGCAGCTCCCGGGACAGGGTCGCTAATGAAAAACTGTTTTTT
V gene: TRBV30; clone size: NA; J gene: TRBJ1-6; D gene: NA; CDR3 protein: CAWSQGRDSPLHF; CDR3 DNA: TGTGCCTGGAGTCAGGGTCGGGATTCACCCCTCCACTTT
V gene: TRBV5-5; clone size: NA; J gene: TRBJ2-1; D gene: NA; CDR3 protein: CASSLKGSGYNEQFF; CDR3 DNA: TGTGCCAGCAGCTTGAAGGGCTCGGGCTACAATGAGCAGTTCTTC
V gene: TRBV28; clone size: NA; J gene: TRBJ1-6; D gene: NA; CDR3 protein: CASGPRPAPLHF; CDR3 DNA: TGTGCCAGCGGGCCCCGTCCTGCACCCCTCCACTTT
V gene: TRBV19; clone size: NA; J gene: TRBJ2-7; D gene: NA; CDR3 protein: CASTYIGETLYEQYF; CDR3 DNA: TGTGCTAGTACCTATATAGGGGAGACTCTATACGAGCAGTACTTC
V gene: TRBV19; clone size: medium-sized; J gene: TRBJ2-7; D gene: TRBD1; CDR3 protein: CASSIGQGRGEQYF; CDR3 DNA: TGTGCCAGTAGTATTGGACAGGGGAGGGGCGAGCAGTACTTC
V gene: TRBV12-3/TRBV12-4; clone size: medium-sized; J gene: TRBJ1-2; D gene: NA; CDR3 protein: CACSQGAGKDGYTF; CDR3 DNA: TGTGCCTGTTCTCAAGGGGCAGGGAAAGATGGCTACACCTTC
V gene: TRBV20-1; clone size: NA; J gene: TRBJ2-7; D gene: NA; CDR3 protein: CSARDLRLDYEQYF; CDR3 DNA: TGCAGTGCTAGAGATCTACGGCTAGACTACGAGCAGTACTTC
V gene: TRBV28; clone size: NA; J gene: TRBJ2-1; D gene: NA; CDR3 protein: CASNQGYYNEQFF; CDR3 DNA: TGTGCCAGCAACCAGGGTTACTACAATGAGCAGTTCTTC
V gene: TRBV28; clone size: once; J gene: TRBJ1-1; D gene: NA; CDR3 protein: CASSSRGPSREAFF; CDR3 DNA: TGTGCCAGCAGTTCCCGAGGACCCTCTCGGGAGGCTTTCTTT
V gene: TRBV30; clone size: NA; J gene: TRBJ1-5; D gene: NA; CDR3 protein: CAWTRGEGQPQHF; CDR3 DNA: TGTGCCTGGACCCGTGGAGAAGGTCAGCCCCAGCATTTT
V gene: TRBV5-1; clone size: NA; J gene: TRBJ1-2; D gene: NA; CDR3 protein: CASSLPGALGYTF; CDR3 DNA: TGCGCCAGCAGCTTGCCGGGGGCGCTTGGCTACACCTTC
V gene: TRBV20-1; clone size: NA; J gene: TRBJ2-5; D gene: NA; CDR3 protein: CSAGPRAEGTQYF; CDR3 DNA: TGCAGTGCTGGACCTCGGGCAGAGGGGACCCAGTACTTC
V gene: TRBV5-1; clone size: many; J gene: TRBJ2-2; D gene: NA; CDR3 protein: CASMGQTGELFF; CDR3 DNA: TGCGCCAGCATGGGCCAAACCGGGGAGCTGTTTTTT
V gene: TRBV5-1; clone size: medium-sized; J gene: TRBJ2-7; D gene: NA; CDR3 protein: CASSLQGRKDEQYF; CDR3 DNA: TGCGCCAGCAGCTTGCAGGGGAGGAAGGACGAGCAGTACTTC
V gene: TRBV11-3; clone size: NA; J gene: TRBJ1-2; D gene: NA; CDR3 protein: CATPPSGDSPYGYTF; CDR3 DNA: TGTGCCACTCCACCCTCCGGCGACAGTCCCTATGGCTACACCTTC
V gene: TRBV28; clone size: NA; J gene: TRBJ1-4; D gene: NA; CDR3 protein: CASSLWSGSNEKLFF; CDR3 DNA: TGTGCCAGCAGTTTATGGTCAGGGTCTAATGAAAAACTGTTTTTT
V gene: TRBV7-8; clone size: medium-sized; J gene: TRBJ2-7; D gene: TRBD2; CDR3 protein: CASSLARGASPGANPYEQYF; CDR3 DNA: TGTGCCAGCAGCTTAGCGCGGGGGGCCTCACCGGGAGCTAACCCCTACGAGCAGTACTTC
V gene: TRBV20-1; clone size: NA; J gene: TRBJ1-5; D gene: TRBD1; CDR3 protein: CSAVTGTGGFQPQHF; CDR3 DNA: TGCAGTGCTGTTACCGGGACAGGGGGTTTTCAGCCCCAGCATTTT
V gene: TRBV7-3; clone size: NA; J gene: TRBJ1-1; D gene: NA; CDR3 protein: CASSDWGTEAFF; CDR3 DNA: TGTGCCAGCAGTGATTGGGGTACTGAAGCTTTCTTT
V gene: TRBV6-4; clone size: NA; J gene: TRBJ2-3; D gene: NA; CDR3 protein: CASSDSAGSTDTQYF; CDR3 DNA: TGTGCCAGCAGTGACTCGGCCGGGAGCACAGATACGCAGTATTTT
V gene: TRBV4-2; clone size: NA; J gene: TRBJ1-6; D gene: TRBD1; CDR3 protein: CASSHGTGAYNSPLHF; CDR3 DNA: TGTGCCAGCAGCCATGGGACAGGGGCCTATAATTCACCCCTCCACTTT
V gene: TRBV20-1; clone size: once; J gene: TRBJ2-3; D gene: TRBD2; CDR3 protein: CSAREGSGGRGDTQYF; CDR3 DNA: TGCAGTGCTAGAGAAGGTAGCGGGGGCCGCGGGGATACGCAGTATTTT
V gene: TRBV20-1; clone size: NA; J gene: TRBJ1-5; D gene: TRBD1; CDR3 protein: CSAAPTRGLGNQPQHF; CDR3 DNA: TGCAGTGCTGCCCCAACCAGGGGGTTAGGCAATCAGCCCCAGCATTTT
V gene: TRBV6-1; clone size: NA; J gene: TRBJ2-7; D gene: NA; CDR3 protein: CASRQRQFYEQYF; CDR3 DNA: TGTGCCAGCAGACAACGACAGTTCTACGAGCAGTACTTC
V gene: TRBV20-1; clone size: medium-sized; J gene: TRBJ2-7; D gene: TRBD2; CDR3 protein: CSARSSGGYEQYF; CDR3 DNA: TGCAGTGCTAGATCTAGCGGGGGATACGAGCAGTACTTC
V gene: TRBV5-1; clone size: NA; J gene: TRBJ1-1; D gene: TRBD1; CDR3 protein: CASSTGQGWFTEAFF; CDR3 DNA: TGCGCCAGCAGCACGGGACAGGGATGGTTCACTGAAGCTTTCTTT
V gene: TRBV19; clone size: large; J gene: TRBJ1-5; D gene: TRBD1; CDR3 protein: CASGTGGRPQHF; CDR3 DNA: TGTGCCAGCGGGACAGGGGGTCGGCCCCAGCATTTT
V gene: TRBV7-8; clone size: many; J gene: TRBJ2-6; D gene: TRBD1; CDR3 protein: CASRDDRVLVGANVLTF; CDR3 DNA: TGTGCCAGCAGGGACGACAGGGTGCTAGTTGGGGCCAACGTCCTGACTTTC
V gene: TRBV12-5; clone size: few; J gene: TRBJ2-1; D gene: NA; CDR3 protein: CASGPGPSNEQFF; CDR3 DNA: TGTGCTAGTGGTCCTGGTCCCTCCAATGAGCAGTTCTTC